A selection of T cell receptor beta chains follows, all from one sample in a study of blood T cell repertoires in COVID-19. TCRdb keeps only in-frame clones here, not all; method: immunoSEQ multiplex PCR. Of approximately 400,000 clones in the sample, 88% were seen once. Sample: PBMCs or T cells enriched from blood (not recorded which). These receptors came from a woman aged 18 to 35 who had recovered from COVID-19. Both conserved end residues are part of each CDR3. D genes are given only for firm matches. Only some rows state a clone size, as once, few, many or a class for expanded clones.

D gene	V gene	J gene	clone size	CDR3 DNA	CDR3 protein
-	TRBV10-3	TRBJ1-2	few	TGTGCCATCAGTGAGGAGGTAGGCGCGGGTTATGGCTACACCTTC	CAISEEVGAGYGYTF
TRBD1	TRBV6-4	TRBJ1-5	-	TGTGCCAGCAGTGAGACAGGGCGGGCGCCCCAGCATTTT	CASSETGRAPQHF
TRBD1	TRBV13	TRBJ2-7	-	TGTGCCAGCAGCCCCCAGGACAGGACTTACGAGCAGTACTTC	CASSPQDRTYEQYF
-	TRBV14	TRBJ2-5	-	TGTGCCAGCAGCCTTATCGGAGAGACCCAGTACTTC	CASSLIGETQYF
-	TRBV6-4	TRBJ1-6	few	TGTGCCAGCAGGGAGGGAGGGATCAGCTCACCCCTCCACTTT	CASREGGISSPLHF
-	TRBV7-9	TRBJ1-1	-	TGTGCCAGCAGGGCCGTAAATTCCATGAACACTGAAGCTTTCTTT	CASRAVNSMNTEAFF
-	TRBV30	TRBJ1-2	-	TGTGCCTGGATAGACAGGCCCGGCTATGGCTACACCTTC	CAWIDRPGYGYTF
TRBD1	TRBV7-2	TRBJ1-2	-	TGTGCCAGCAGCTTTTTTACCGGTCAGGGGGGTTTGAGGGATGGCTACACCTTC	CASSFFTGQGGLRDGYTF
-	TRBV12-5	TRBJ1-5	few	TGTGCTAGTGGTTTGCCCTCTGGAAGGGGGAGCAATCAGCCCCAGCATTTT	CASGLPSGRGSNQPQHF
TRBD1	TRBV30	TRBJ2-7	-	TGTGCCTGGAGTGCCGGACAGGGAGGTCTCGAGCAGTACTTC	CAWSAGQGGLEQYF
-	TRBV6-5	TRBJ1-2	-	TGTGCCAGCAGAACAGGGTTCTATGGCTACACCTTC	CASRTGFYGYTF
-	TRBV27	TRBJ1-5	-	TGTGCCAGCAGTTTTGCGGGGTCTAATCAGCCCCAGCATTTT	CASSFAGSNQPQHF
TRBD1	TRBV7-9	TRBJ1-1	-	TGTGCCAGCAGCTTAGGACAGGGTGGGAACACTGAAGCTTTCTTT	CASSLGQGGNTEAFF
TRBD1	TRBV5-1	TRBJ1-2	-	TGCGCCAGCAGCAGGGACAGGGCTCCTGACGGCTACACCTTC	CASSRDRAPDGYTF
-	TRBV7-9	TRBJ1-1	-	TGTGCCAGCAGCTTGCGGGGGGGAGGGAACACTGAAGCTTTCTTT	CASSLRGGGNTEAFF
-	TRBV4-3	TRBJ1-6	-	TGCGCCAGCAGCCAGTCAACCGGCCAGGGTAATGTAGGCTCACCCCTCCACTTT	CASSQSTGQGNVGSPLHF
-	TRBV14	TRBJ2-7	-	TGTGCCAGCAGCCCTTGGACAGATTCCTACGAGCAGTACTTC	CASSPWTDSYEQYF
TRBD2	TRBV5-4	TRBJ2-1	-	TGTGCCAGCAGCCGACTAGCGGGGGAGGGTTCCTACAATGAGCAGTTCTTC	CASSRLAGEGSYNEQFF
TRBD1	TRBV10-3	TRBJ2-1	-	TGTGCCATCAGTGAAGGGACAGGAGCCTACAATGAGCAGTTCTTC	CAISEGTGAYNEQFF
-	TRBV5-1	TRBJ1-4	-	TGCGCCAGCAGCCCATCAGTCGCAACTAATGAAAAACTGTTTTTT	CASSPSVATNEKLFF
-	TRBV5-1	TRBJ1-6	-	TGCGCCAGCAGCTTGGTCGGTGGAGGAGATTATAATTCACCCCTCCACTTT	CASSLVGGGDYNSPLHF
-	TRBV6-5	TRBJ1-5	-	TGTGCCAGCAGTTCCGGGGACATTTATAGCAATCAGCCCCAGCATTTT	CASSSGDIYSNQPQHF
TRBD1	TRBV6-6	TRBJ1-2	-	TGTGCCAGCAGTTCCATTCCCGGGGACAGATATGGCTACACCTTC	CASSSIPGDRYGYTF
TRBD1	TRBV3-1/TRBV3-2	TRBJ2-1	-	TGTGCCAGCAGCCAAGATCCGGGACAGGGACCTTTTGAGCAGTTCTTC	CASSQDPGQGPFEQFF
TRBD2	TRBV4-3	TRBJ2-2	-	TGCGCCAGCAGCCAAGGGACTAGCCCGAACACCGGGGAGCTGTTTTTT	CASSQGTSPNTGELFF
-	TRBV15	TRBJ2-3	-	TGTGCCACCAGCAGAGCCAAGAGTGACTCCACATTCTCAGATACGCAGTATTTT	CATSRAKSDSTFSDTQYF
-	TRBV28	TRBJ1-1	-	TGTGCCAGCAGTTTCCCCAGGGCCGGCGGTGAAGCTTTCTTT	CASSFPRAGGEAFF
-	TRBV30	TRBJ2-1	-	TGTGCCTGGAGTCGAAGACTAGATTCAGGCGATGAGCAGTTCTTC	CAWSRRLDSGDEQFF
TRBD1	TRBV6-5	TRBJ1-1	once	TGTGCCAGCAGTATGGGACAGGGAACTGAAGCTTTCTTT	CASSMGQGTEAFF
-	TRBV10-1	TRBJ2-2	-	TGCGCCAGCAGTCCAGCGCGGACCGGGGAGCTGTTTTTT	CASSPARTGELFF
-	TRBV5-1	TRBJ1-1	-	TGCGCCAGCAGCTCTTTACAGGGTAGCACTGAAGCTTTCTTT	CASSSLQGSTEAFF
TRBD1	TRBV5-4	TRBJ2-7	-	TGTGCCAGCAGCTTGGCAGGGACAGGGGGATACGAGCAGTACTTC	CASSLAGTGGYEQYF
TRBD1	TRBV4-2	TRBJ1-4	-	TGTGCCAGCAGCCAAACGACAGGGTTGGGGGAAAAACTGTTTTTT	CASSQTTGLGEKLFF
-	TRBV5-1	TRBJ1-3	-	TGCGCCAGCAGCCCAGGCCCGTTCGGAAACACCATATATTTT	CASSPGPFGNTIYF
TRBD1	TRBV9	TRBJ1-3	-	TGTGCCAGCAGCGTGTTCGACAGGGGGCTTGGAAACACCATATATTTT	CASSVFDRGLGNTIYF
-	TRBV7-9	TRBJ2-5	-	TGTGCCAGCAGCTTAGGTACGGGAGAAGAGACCCAGTACTTC	CASSLGTGEETQYF
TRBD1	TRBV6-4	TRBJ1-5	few	TGTGCCAGCAGTGACATCGCCGGACAGGGAAAGGGAAGCAATCAGCCCCAGCATTTT	CASSDIAGQGKGSNQPQHF
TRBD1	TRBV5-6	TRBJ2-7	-	TGTGCCAGCAGCTACGGGACAGGGGGTTACGAGCAGTACTTC	CASSYGTGGYEQYF
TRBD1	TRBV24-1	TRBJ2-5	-	TGTGCCACCAGTGAGACAGGGGGCCCTACGCGGGAGACCCAGTACTTC	CATSETGGPTRETQYF
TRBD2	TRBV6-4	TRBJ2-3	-	TGTGCCAGCAGCTTGACTAGCGGGGGAACAGATACGCAGTATTTT	CASSLTSGGTDTQYF
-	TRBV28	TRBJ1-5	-	TGTGCCAGCACCGTCCCACGGCAGCCCCAGCATTTT	CASTVPRQPQHF
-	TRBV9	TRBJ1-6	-	TGTGCCAGCAGCGTAGATGAGGGAAATTCACCCCTCCACTTT	CASSVDEGNSPLHF
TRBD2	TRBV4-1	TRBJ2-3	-	TGCGCCAGCAGCCAAAGCGGACTAGCGGGGGAGGGAGATACGCAGTATTTT	CASSQSGLAGEGDTQYF
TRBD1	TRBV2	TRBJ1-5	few	TGTGCCAGCAGGGCCAACAGGGGGAGCAATCAGCCCCAGCATTTT	CASRANRGSNQPQHF
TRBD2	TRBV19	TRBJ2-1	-	TGTGCCAGTACTCCTCTAGCGGGGGGCCGGAATGAGCAGTTCTTC	CASTPLAGGRNEQFF
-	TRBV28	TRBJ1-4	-	TGTGCCAGCAGTCCACCCCTTGGGCTGGGGGGGACGAGCGAAAAACTGTTTTTT	CASSPPLGLGGTSEKLFF
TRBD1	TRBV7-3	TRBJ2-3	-	TGTGCCAGCAGCTTAATAGGGGGCGGCACAGATACGCAGTATTTT	CASSLIGGGTDTQYF
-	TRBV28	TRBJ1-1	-	TGTGCCAGCAGTCTCTCCGGGACTTACACTGAAGCTTTCTTT	CASSLSGTYTEAFF
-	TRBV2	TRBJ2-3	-	TGTGCCGGCGGGTCCTCCGGCACAGATACGCAGTATTTT	CAGGSSGTDTQYF
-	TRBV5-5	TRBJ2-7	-	TGTGCCAGCAGCTTACAGGCTGCTCCCTACGAGCAGTACTTC	CASSLQAAPYEQYF
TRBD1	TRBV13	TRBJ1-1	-	TGTGCCAGCAGCTGGGGACAGGGACGCGGCACTGAAGCTTTCTTT	CASSWGQGRGTEAFF
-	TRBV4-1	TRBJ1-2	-	TGCGCCAGCAGCCAAGAAGTGAGTAACTATGGCTACACCTTC	CASSQEVSNYGYTF
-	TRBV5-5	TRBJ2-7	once	TGTGCCAGCAGCTTTTCAGGGATCGAGCAGTACTTC	CASSFSGIEQYF
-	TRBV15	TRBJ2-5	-	TGTGCCACCAGCAGAGAAGCAGGGGAAGAGACCCAGTACTTC	CATSREAGEETQYF
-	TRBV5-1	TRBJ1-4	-	TGCGCCAGCAGCTTGGGGGCCAGGGGTCCAGGAAAAAGGATCGCCCCTGAAAAACTGTTTTTT	CASSLGARGPGKRIAPEKLFF
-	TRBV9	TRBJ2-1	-	TGTGCCAGCAGCCGGCAGGGGTCCTCCTACAATGAGCAGTTCTTC	CASSRQGSSYNEQFF
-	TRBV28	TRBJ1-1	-	TGTGCCAGCAGTTGGGCTGCACATAACACTGAAGCTTTCTTT	CASSWAAHNTEAFF
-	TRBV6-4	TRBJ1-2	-	TGTGCCAGCAGTGAAAATCAGGGGACCTATGGCTACACCTTC	CASSENQGTYGYTF